Each of the 26 T cell receptor beta chains below was sequenced from the same sample in a study of blood T cell repertoires in COVID-19. Produced via immunoSEQ multiplex PCR; TCRdb's table is partial and in-frame only. This table has tens of thousands of clones, roughly 84% appearing once. Sample: peripheral blood. Every receptor here comes from an elderly man with active or convalescent COVID-19.

This chain links TRBV6-5 with TRBJ2-2; no reliable D call. The CDR3 sequence is 15 residues long. With 6 bases removed from V and 5 bases from J, the gap between germline ends came to 16 bases. Germline assignment: CDR1 MNHEY and CDR2 SVGAGI. CDR3 residues: CASRPEAIGTGELFF. As DNA, the CDR3 is TGTGCCAGCAGACCCGAGGCCATCGGGACCGGGGAGCTGTTTTTT.

In its sample, this clone was seen once. This sequence joins TRBV27 and TRBJ2-2; TRBD1 is a possible D gene (6 bases). Germline V gives CDR1 MNHEY, CDR2 SMNVEV (reference sequence). CDR3 length equals 15 residues. Trimming removed 6 bases from V and 1 base from J, with 12 bases in between. DNA for the CDR3: TGTGCCAGCAGCATAACAGGGTTGAACACCGGGGAGCTGTTTTTT. This codes for CASSITGLNTGELFF.

The chain carries TRBV29-1 and TRBJ1-2; 10 nucleotides agree with TRBD1. The V and J ends lost 5 bases and 8 bases, in that order; junction bases with no gene match: 8. Germline CDR1 is SQVTM and CDR2 is ANQGSEA. The CDR3 is 13 residues long. CDR3 sequence reads: CSVPRQGARGYTF. CDR3 bases: TGCAGCGTTCCGCGACAGGGGGCGAGAGGCTACACCTTC. Full variable domain (missing parts from reference TRBV29-1 and TRBJ1-2): SAVISQKPSRDICQRGTSLTIQCQVDSQVTMMFWYRQQPGQSLTLIATANQGSEATYESGFVIDKFPISRPNLTFSTLTVSNMSPEDSSIYLCSVPRQGARGYTFGSGTRLTVV.

The genes are TRBV11-3 and TRBJ2-3; tentative D call: TRBD1 (5 bases). CDR3 length equals 13 residues. The V end lost 6 bases, the J end lost 5 bases, and 12 bases lay between the germline ends. Per the germline V gene, CDR1 is SGHNT and CDR2 is YENEEA. CDR3 protein: CASSTGVLDTQYF. CDR3 bases: TGTGCCAGCAGTACAGGTGTGCTAGATACGCAGTATTTT.

The gene calls are TRBV11-2 and TRBJ2-7; 8 bases are shared with TRBD1. The CDR3 runs to 14 residues. With V trimmed by 3 bases and J by 6 bases, 7 bases remained unmatched. Germline CDR1 SGHAT, CDR2 FQNNGV. DNA for the CDR3: TGTGCCAGCAGCTTGCAGGGGGCAGTCGGCGAGCAGTACTTC. It encodes CASSLQGAVGEQYF.

This sequence joins TRBV6-6 and TRBJ2-2; TRBD1 matches at 8 bases. CDR1 is MNHNY and CDR2 is SVGAGI in the germline V gene (reference sequence). This CDR3 contains 15 residues. V shed 6 bases and J 6 bases; nucleotides not matched to a gene: 9. For the CDR3, the DNA is TGTGCCAGCAGGGACCGGACAGGGCCCCCCGGGGAGCTGTTTTTT. Its translation: CASRDRTGPPGELFF.

This clone was recorded a few times. The CDR3 loop reads CASSVTSGSPEQYF. CDR3 sequence (DNA): TGTGCCAGCAGCGTAACCAGCGGGAGTCCCGAGCAGTACTTC. V is TRBV9 and J is TRBJ2-7; TRBD2 matches at 8 bases. The CDR3 loop spans 14 amino acids. Germline V gene data show CDR1 as SGDLS and CDR2 as YYNGEE. With 1 base clipped from V and 6 bases from J, the junction kept 6 bases outside the gene matches.

With respect to this clone: One end of the junction does not line up with germline, which may come from a read error. The chain has TRBV2 and TRBJ2-1, with D perhaps matching TRBD1 (5 bases). In germline, CDR1 is SNHLY, CDR2 FYNNEI. This CDR3 comprises 13 residues. In nucleotides, the CDR3 is TGTGCCGGCAGGGCAGGCGCCTACAATGAGCAGTTCTTC. It encodes CAGRAGAYNEQFF.

This CDR3 is CASSPPQQVMGYTF. CDR3 bases: TGTGCCAGCTCACCACCTCAACAGGTTATGGGCTACACCTTC. The chain employs TRBV18 and TRBJ1-2; tentatively, D is TRBD1 (5 bases). The germline V gene encodes CDR1 KGHSH and CDR2 LQKENI. Deletions cut 0 bases from V and 8 bases from J, with 13 bases between. CDR3 length: 14 amino acids.

This clone has just one count. The V and J genes are TRBV5-1 and TRBJ2-7; the match to TRBD2 covers 11 bases. The CDR3 loop spans 15 amino acids. The germline CDR1 and CDR2 sequences are SGHRS and YFSETQ. J gave up 3 bases and V 0 bases, and 2 bases lay outside the gene matches. The CDR3: CASSLGLAGHYEQYF. The CDR3 region has the DNA TGCGCCAGCAGCTTGGGACTAGCGGGACACTACGAGCAGTACTTC.

The J gene is TRBJ2-3, the V gene TRBV7-2; 8 nucleotides line up with TRBD2. The germline V gene encodes CDR1 SGHTA and CDR2 FQGNSA. The CDR3 is 17 amino acids. V was clipped by 3 bases and J by 4 bases; unmatched bases: 12. The CDR3 sequence: CASSLFSPGGGADTQYF. In DNA form, the CDR3 reads TGTGCCAGCAGCTTGTTTTCTCCGGGGGGGGGCGCAGATACGCAGTATTTT.

This chain links TRBV5-1 with TRBJ2-2; a possible D gene is TRBD1 (5 bases). CDR3 length equals 17 residues. V was shortened by 1 base and J by 1 base, with 14 bases between the two germline ends. Germline V gene data show CDR1 as SGHRS and CDR2 as YFSETQ. The CDR3 DNA reads as TGCGCCAGCAGCTTGTCCACAGACAGCCGGAACACCGGGGAGCTGTTTTTT. It codes for CASSLSTDSRNTGELFF.

A single count supports this clone. The rearrangement joins TRBV7-9 to TRBJ2-2; 9 positions agree with TRBD2. This CDR3 is 15 amino acids long. The ends lost 5 bases at V and 5 bases at J; junction bases unmatched: 6. Germline CDR1 SEHNR, CDR2 FQNEAQ (reference sequence). The CDR3 bases are TGTGCCAGCAGCCGAATAGCGGGGGTAACCGGGGAGCTGTTTTTT. Its protein product is CASSRIAGVTGELFF.

The chain has TRBV5-4 and TRBJ2-3; 11 bases fit TRBD2. This CDR3 is built from 15 residues. CDR1 SGHNT and CDR2 YYREEE come from the germline V gene (reference sequence). The J segment lost 2 bases and the V segment lost 5 bases, leaving 4 bases of the junction unmatched. This CDR3 is CASRPSGRPTDTQYF. The DNA of the CDR3 is TGTGCCAGCAGGCCTAGCGGGAGGCCCACAGATACGCAGTATTTT.

The chain uses TRBV10-3 and TRBJ2-1, with 8 bases lining up with TRBD1. After removal of 0 bases from V and 7 bases from J, the junction contained 8 bases not matched to a gene. The germline V gene has CDR1 ENHRY and CDR2 SYGVKD. The CDR3 has 16 amino acids. CDR3 loop: CAISESYDRGTNEQFF. CDR3 in DNA: TGTGCCATCAGTGAGTCGTACGACAGGGGTACGAATGAGCAGTTCTTC.

The chain has TRBV19 and TRBJ2-3; no definite D call. V lost 7 bases, J lost 5 bases, and 7 bases lay in between. In germline, CDR1 is LNHDA, CDR2 SQIVND (reference sequence). The CDR3 has 11 amino acids. This CDR3 is CASTLKDTQYF. The CDR3, as DNA: TGTGCCAGTACCCTTAAAGATACGCAGTATTTT.

The gene calls are TRBV4-2 and TRBJ2-5; D is uncertain. Per germline, CDR1 LGHNA and CDR2 YNFKEQ. V lost 0 bases and J lost 5, with 7 bases in between. The CDR3 has 13 residues. In nucleotides, the CDR3 is TGTGCCAGCAGCCAAGACTCCGGGGAGACCCAGTACTTC. This translates into CASSQDSGETQYF.

This clone was found once. This rearrangement joins TRBV6-5 to TRBJ1-4; 11 nucleotides align to TRBD1. This CDR3 is 14 amino acids long. Germline-derived CDR1 and CDR2 are MNHEY and SVGAGI. V dropped 6 bases and J dropped 8; count of bases not matched to a gene: 5. The CDR3 nucleotides read TGTGCCAGCAGCTGGGGGACAGGGGGAGAAAAACTGTTTTTT. It yields the protein CASSWGTGGEKLFF.

In its sample, this clone was seen once. The rearrangement uses TRBV7-6 and TRBJ1-5; 7 bases are a match to TRBD1. The V gene end was trimmed by 5 bases and the J gene end by 3 bases; junction bases not matched to a gene: 10. This CDR3 contains 16 residues. Looked up from germline, CDR1 is SGHVS and CDR2 is FNYEAQ. CDR3 DNA: TGTGCCAGCAGCCCCACGGCAGGGGGAAACAATCAGCCCCAGCATTTT. It encodes CASSPTAGGNNQPQHF.

This clone was seen just once. The chain's CDR3 is CASTARSSPLHF. The CDR3 DNA is TGTGCCAGCACCGCAAGGAGTTCACCCCTCCACTTT. V usage is TRBV6-5 and J usage is TRBJ1-6; D uncertain. The length of the CDR3 is 12 residues. Germline CDR1 reads MNHEY; CDR2 reads SVGAGI. Trimming took 7 bases from V and 9 from J, leaving 10 bases between them.

The chain has TRBV4-1 and TRBJ2-3; 8 positions agree with TRBD1. V trimming: 0 bases; J trimming: 5 bases; junction bases outside the gene matches: 16. The CDR3 sequence is 19 residues long. CDR1 is MGHRA and CDR2 is YSYEKL in the germline V gene. CDR3: CASSQDRGRFSGLGDTQYF. In DNA form, the CDR3 reads TGCGCCAGCAGCCAAGACAGGGGGCGTTTCTCTGGGCTGGGAGATACGCAGTATTTT.

This chain joins TRBV19 and TRBJ1-5; the D is unclear. The germline CDR1 and CDR2 sequences are LNHDA and SQIVND (reference sequence). The CDR3 totals 16 residues. V dropped 3 bases and J dropped 7 bases, with 19 bases sitting between them. The CDR3 nucleotides are TGTGCCAGTAGTATCGTTCGCCAGGCGGGAATACAGCCCCAGCATTTT. It is translated as CASSIVRQAGIQPQHF.

The chain employs TRBV29-1 and TRBJ2-3, with 7 bases fitting TRBD1. The length of the CDR3 is 12 residues. The germline CDR1 and CDR2 sequences are SQVTM and ANQGSEA. V lost 2 bases and J lost 4; bases outside the gene matches: 0. The CDR3 DNA reads TGCAGCGTTGAAACAGGGGCAGATACGCAGTATTTT. The encoded protein is CSVETGADTQYF.

This chain joins TRBV6-5 and TRBJ2-1; D gene ambiguous. Germline CDR1 is MNHEY and CDR2 is SVGAGI. V was pared by 10 bases and J by 6 bases, with 16 bases between. There are 13 residues in the CDR3. The CDR3 here is CATKKTLPNEQFF. CDR3 DNA: TGTGCCACCAAAAAGACTCTCCCCAATGAGCAGTTCTTC.

The genes are TRBV5-1 and TRBJ1-1, with no clear D. The CDR3 loop spans 14 amino acids. The V and J ends lost 0 bases and 4 bases respectively, with 10 bases between them. The V gene's germline CDR1 is SGHRS and CDR2 YFSETQ. The CDR3 DNA sequence: TGCGCCAGCAGCTTGGGGACTTTGGGCACTGAAGCTTTCTTT. It translates to CASSLGTLGTEAFF.

The rearrangement links TRBV15 to TRBJ2-7; D is perhaps TRBD2 (5 bases). Trimming removed 0 bases at V and 0 bases at J, with 9 bases between. This CDR3 has 15 residues. CDR1 is LNHNV, CDR2 YYDKDF, per germline (reference sequence). The CDR3, as DNA: TGTGCCACCAGCAGAGATAGCGCGGTCTCCTACGAGCAGTACTTC. Its protein is CATSRDSAVSYEQYF.